The rows below give T cell receptor beta chains drawn from one sample of a study of control samples from healthy donors and cancer patients. Only in-frame clones appear in the TCRdb table, and some are missing; sequencing was by immunoSEQ multiplex PCR. Among some 110,000 clones, 83% were seen once, and the ten largest hold under 15%. Source material: blood. Receptor source: a woman in her fifties or sixties in good health. Each CDR3 is given with its conserved first and last residue. A D gene is named only where the DNA matches it firmly. Size tells how often a clone was seen (once, few, many) or the class of an expanded clone, and some rows leave it out.

TRBD2 | TRBJ2-1 | TRBV7-9 | 14 | NA | CAGFSAGGGDEQFF | TGTGCCGGGTTTTCGGCGGGAGGCGGGGATGAGCAGTTCTTC
NA | TRBJ1-3 | TRBV5-4 | 14 | once | CASSLVGTGNTIYF | TGTGCCAGCAGCTTGGTCGGAACTGGAAACACCATATATTTT
NA | TRBJ2-2 | TRBV27 | 14 | NA | CASSRSGSTGELFF | TGTGCCAGCAGCAGAAGCGGATCCACCGGGGAGCTGTTTTTT
TRBD1 | TRBJ2-7 | TRBV6-1 | 15 | NA | CASSEWGTGSYEQYF | TGTGCCAGCAGTGAATGGGGGACAGGCTCCTACGAGCAGTACTTC
TRBD2 | TRBJ2-1 | TRBV23-1 | 17 | NA | CASSQSPGGGPYNEQFF | TGCGCCAGCAGTCAATCACCCGGGGGGGGGCCCTACAATGAGCAGTTCTTC
TRBD2 | TRBJ2-7 | TRBV7-3 | 14 | few | CASSVMAGGHEQYF | TGTGCCAGCAGCGTAATGGCGGGAGGGCACGAGCAGTACTTC
NA | TRBJ2-7 | TRBV25-1 | 12 | NA | CASSDGTHEQYF | TGTGCCAGCAGTGACGGGACACACGAGCAGTACTTC
NA | TRBJ1-3 | TRBV13 | 16 | NA | CASSLRSTGAGNTIYF | TGTGCCAGCAGCTTACGGTCCACGGGAGCTGGAAACACCATATATTTT
NA | TRBJ2-3 | TRBV5-1 | 16 | NA | CASSRGQPNTADTQYF | TGCGCCAGCAGCCGGGGGCAGCCGAATACCGCAGATACGCAGTATTTT
NA | TRBJ2-7 | TRBV10-2 | 13 | NA | CASSESGSIAQYF | TGCGCCAGCAGTGAGTCAGGTTCAATCGCGCAGTACTTC
NA | TRBJ1-3 | TRBV3-1/TRBV3-2 | 14 | NA | CASSQDNSGNTIYF | TGTGCCAGCAGCCAAGACAACTCTGGAAACACCATATATTTT
TRBD2 | TRBJ2-1 | TRBV9 | 16 | NA | CASSVDPSGAYNEQFF | TGTGCCAGCAGCGTAGATCCTAGCGGGGCATACAATGAGCAGTTCTTC
TRBD1 | TRBJ1-1 | TRBV13 | 14 | NA | CASSRTGGITEAFF | TGTGCCAGCAGCCGGACAGGGGGTATCACTGAAGCTTTCTTT
NA | TRBJ1-2 | TRBV27 | 13 | many | CATQGQGDRGYTF | TGTGCCACCCAGGGGCAAGGAGATAGGGGCTACACCTTC